Following are 10 T cell receptor beta chains from one sample sequenced in a study of T cell responses to AZD1222 COVID-19 vaccine. Generated by immunoSEQ multiplex PCR, the TCRdb table keeps only in-frame clones and is missing some. The table records roughly 55,000 clones, nearly 90% of them present only once. This specimen was peripheral blood, taken on day 0 of AZD1222 vaccination. Receptors were obtained from an adult in good health.

For the CDR3, the DNA is TGTGCCAGCAGCCTAGGACTAGCGGGGGCCTGGGATGAGCAGTTCTTC. Its translation: CASSLGLAGAWDEQFF. This chain uses TRBV9 with TRBJ2-1; 13 bases are shared with TRBD2. This CDR3 has 16 residues. Unmatched junction bases numbered 9, after V lost 4 bases and J lost 8 bases. CDR1 is SGDLS and CDR2 is YYNGEE in the germline V gene.

The rearrangement uses TRBV19 and TRBJ1-3; no clear D gene. Deletions cut 1 base from V and 3 bases from J, with 7 bases between. The CDR3 totals 14 residues. Germline CDR1 LNHDA, CDR2 SQIVND (reference sequence). The CDR3 DNA sequence: TGTGCCAGTAGTATAGCCAGCCTTGGAAACACCATATATTTT. Its protein product is CASSIASLGNTIYF.

This clone was observed a single time. The V and J genes are TRBV25-1 and TRBJ2-7; TRBD1 aligns across 7 bases. The germline V gene encodes CDR1 MGHDK and CDR2 SYGVNS. V shed 5 bases, J shed 4 bases, and the junction held 2 bases outside the gene matches. CDR3 length equals 12 residues. CDR3 protein: CASSRQGYEQYF. As DNA, the CDR3 is TGTGCCAGCAGTCGACAGGGATACGAGCAGTACTTC.

This sequence joins TRBV6-2 or TRBV6-3 and TRBJ1-1; D gene unclear. The CDR3 covers 12 residues. The V and J ends lost 2 bases and 4 bases respectively, with 5 bases between them. CDR1 and CDR2 (germline): MNHEY, SVGEGT. CDR3 in amino acids: CASSYPLTEAFF. CDR3 in DNA: TGTGCCAGCAGTTACCCCCTCACTGAAGCTTTCTTT.

This chain joins TRBV12-5 and TRBJ2-1; D is undetermined. CDR3 size: 15 residues. The V and J ends lost 5 bases and 4 bases respectively, with 15 bases between them. Germline-derived CDR1 and CDR2 are LGHNT and FRNRAP. The CDR3 spells CASGPEIGLYNEQFF. The CDR3 DNA sequence: TGTGCTAGTGGTCCCGAGATAGGGCTGTACAATGAGCAGTTCTTC.

The chain has TRBV18 and TRBJ1-1, with 9 positions matching TRBD1. With 5 bases clipped from V and 2 bases from J, the junction kept 3 bases outside the gene matches. The CDR3 consists of 14 residues. Germline V lookup: CDR1 KGHSH, CDR2 LQKENI. This CDR3 reads CASSVQGANTEAFF. The CDR3 DNA reads as TGTGCCAGCTCAGTACAGGGGGCTAACACTGAAGCTTTCTTT.

This clone has just one count. The chain links TRBV5-1 to TRBJ1-3; TRBD1 agrees at 11 bases. CDR3 size: 17 residues. Germline loops: CDR1 SGHRS, CDR2 YFSETQ. Trimming cost V 4 bases and J 0 bases; bases outside gene matches: 6. DNA of the CDR3: TGCGCCAGCAGCACCGGGACAGGGGGAATCTCTGGAAACACCATATATTTT. It encodes CASSTGTGGISGNTIYF.

This clone was seen more than once but under ten times. J is TRBJ1-2 and V is TRBV6-5, with TRBD1 matching 7 bases. The CDR3 consists of 12 residues. Germline values: CDR1 MNHEY, CDR2 SVGAGI. The V segment lost 10 bases and the J segment 2 bases; nucleotides outside the gene matches: 4. This CDR3 reads CATTQGNYGYTF. CDR3 in DNA: TGTGCCACGACACAGGGGAACTATGGCTACACCTTC.

V gene TRBV6-2 or TRBV6-3 combines with J gene TRBJ2-2; no firm D call. In germline, CDR1 is MNHEY, CDR2 SVGEGT. V was cut by 4 bases and J by 8 bases, with 11 bases left in between. This CDR3 has 13 residues. Written as DNA, the CDR3 is TGTGCCAGCAGTTTGGAGCGTCCGGGGGAGCTGTTTTTT. Translated: CASSLERPGELFF.

This rearrangement joins TRBV4-2 to TRBJ1-5; tentatively, D is TRBD1 (5 bases). Deletions cut 4 bases from V and 4 bases from J, with 17 bases between. Germline lookup yields CDR1 LGHNA and CDR2 YNFKEQ. The CDR3 spans 16 residues. The CDR3 sequence: CASSREVRDVNQPQHF. The CDR3 bases are TGTGCCAGCAGCCGTGAAGTCAGGGACGTTAATCAGCCCCAGCATTTT.